The 27 T cell receptor beta chains given below trace back to one sample, sequenced in a study of blood T cell repertoires in COVID-19. Using immunoSEQ multiplex PCR, the repertoire was profiled, and TCRdb retains in-frame clones only, with some absent. The sample holds about 220,000 clones, 88% seen once. The sample consisted of PBMCs or T cells enriched from blood (not recorded which). All receptors derive from a woman between 25 and 40 years old who had recovered from COVID-19.

The genes are TRBV9 and TRBJ2-7; 9 bases fit TRBD1. The germline V gene encodes CDR1 SGDLS and CDR2 YYNGEE. The CDR3 is made up of 15 amino acids. V lost 0 bases, J lost 3 bases, and 4 bases stayed unmatched. CDR3 nucleotides: TGTGCCAGCAGCGTAGCCTGGACAGGGGACTACGAGCAGTACTTC. Amino acids: CASSVAWTGDYEQYF.

This chain links TRBV18 with TRBJ2-7, with D tentatively TRBD1 (6 bases). The ends were cut back, 5 bases at V and 5 bases at J, with 13 bases in the middle. CDR3 length equals 13 residues. Per the germline V gene, CDR1 is KGHSH and CDR2 is LQKENI. Here the CDR3 DNA reads TGTGCCAGCTCAGTGGAACAGGGCAACGAGCAGTACTTC. As protein: CASSVEQGNEQYF.

The rearrangement uses TRBV7-2 and TRBJ2-3; TRBD2 agrees at 10 bases. Unmatched junction bases numbered 2, after V lost 2 bases and J lost 6 bases. The V gene's germline CDR1 is SGHTA and CDR2 FQGNSA. The CDR3 runs 14 residues. Written as DNA, the CDR3 is TGTGCCAGCAGCTTACAACTAGCGGGGGATACGCAGTATTTT. Its translation: CASSLQLAGDTQYF.

The genes are TRBV4-2 and TRBJ1-1; possible D gene TRBD1, 5 bases. The CDR3 has 13 residues. V gave up 4 bases and J gave up 3 bases, with 9 bases separating them. CDR1 LGHNA and CDR2 YNFKEQ come from the germline V gene. Here the CDR3 reads CASSPGRDTEAFF. The CDR3 DNA reads TGTGCCAGCAGCCCGGGCAGGGACACTGAAGCTTTCTTT.

The J gene is TRBJ1-1, the V gene TRBV7-3; weak D call: TRBD1 (5 bases). The ends were cut back, 0 bases at V and 2 bases at J, with 7 bases in the middle. There are 14 residues in the CDR3. Germline V gene data show CDR1 as SGHTA and CDR2 as FQGTGA. In nucleotides, the CDR3 is TGTGCCAGCAGCTTAACGGGGCTAAACACTGAAGCTTTCTTT. Encoded protein: CASSLTGLNTEAFF.

The chain uses TRBV5-4 and TRBJ2-1; the D is unclear. CDR3 size: 15 residues. The germline gives CDR1 SGHNT, CDR2 YYREEE (reference sequence). V shed 2 bases and J shed 4 bases, with 13 bases lying between them. CDR3 nucleotides: TGTGCCAGCAGCTTTGACTCAAGAGGTTACAATGAGCAGTTCTTC. Protein: CASSFDSRGYNEQFF.

V is TRBV14 and J is TRBJ2-1; D is undetermined. The CDR3 has 12 residues. V lost 4 bases and J lost 5, with 6 bases in between. Germline CDR1 and CDR2: SGHDN and FVKESK. CDR3 coding DNA: TGTGCCAGCAGCCCTATACACAATGAGCAGTTCTTC. This codes for CASSPIHNEQFF.

The V call is TRBV5-1, the J call TRBJ1-1, with 7 bases aligning to TRBD1. Germline V lookup: CDR1 SGHRS, CDR2 YFSETQ. This CDR3 comprises 14 residues. Losses at the gene ends were 2 bases for V and 4 bases for J; bases not matched to a gene: 5. CDR3 region: CASSFRQGGTEAFF. The CDR3 DNA sequence: TGCGCCAGCAGCTTTAGACAGGGAGGCACTGAAGCTTTCTTT.

The chain uses TRBV4-3 and TRBJ2-2; 12 bases fit TRBD2. This CDR3 spans 18 amino acids. Germline V gene sequence: CDR1 LGHNA, CDR2 YSLEER. Unmatched junction bases numbered 9, after V lost 1 base and J lost 6 bases. Here the CDR3 DNA reads TGCGCCAGCAGCCAAGGTGCTAGCGGGGGGGCATTGTCCGGGGAGCTGTTTTTT. Residues: CASSQGASGGALSGELFF.

The CDR3, as DNA: TGTGCCAGCAGCTTAAGGGTCGGGGAAAGGAATGAGCAGTTCTTC. Its translation: CASSLRVGERNEQFF. The chain uses TRBV7-3 and TRBJ2-1; maybe TRBD2 (5 bases). From germline, CDR1 is SGHTA and CDR2 FQGTGA. The length of the CDR3 is 15 residues. Trimming shortened V by 1 base and J by 7 bases, and 14 bases separated the two germline ends.

This chain uses TRBV5-8 with TRBJ1-1, with D maybe TRBD1 (5 bases). The CDR3 has 14 residues. Trimming pared 4 bases from V and 1 base from J, leaving 11 bases between. CDR1 and CDR2 (germline): SGHTS, YDEGEE. This CDR3 reads CASSPDSPNTEAFF. The CDR3 bases are TGTGCCAGCAGCCCTGACAGTCCGAACACTGAAGCTTTCTTT.

A single count supports this clone. The V call is TRBV14, the J call TRBJ2-7; D is undetermined. CDR1 SGHDN and CDR2 FVKESK come from the germline V gene. The CDR3 length is 13 residues. Trimming removed 3 bases from V and 0 bases from J, with 6 bases in between. CDR3 sequence reads: CASSHHHSYEQYF. The CDR3 nucleotides are TGTGCCAGCAGCCATCATCACTCCTACGAGCAGTACTTC. The variable domain in full, completed from reference TRBV14 and TRBJ2-7, reads EAGVTQFPSHSVIEKGQTVTLRCDPISGHDNLYWYRRVMGKEIKFLLHFVKESKQDESGMPNNRFLAERTGGTYSTLKVQPAELEDSGVYFCASSHHHSYEQYFGPGTRLTVT.

This sequence joins TRBV29-1 and TRBJ2-2; 7 positions match TRBD1. Per germline, CDR1 SQVTM and CDR2 ANQGSEA. V lost 4 bases, J lost 1 base, and 3 bases stayed unmatched. This CDR3 region has 14 residues. CDR3 bases: TGCAGCGTTGGAGGGACAGTGAACACCGGGGAGCTGTTTTTT. It yields the protein CSVGGTVNTGELFF.

The chain combines TRBV29-1 with TRBJ1-3; TRBD1 aligns across 7 bases. With V trimmed by 4 bases and J by 9 bases, 9 bases remained unmatched. This CDR3 is built from 13 residues. Germline assignment: CDR1 SQVTM and CDR2 ANQGSEA. CDR3 sequence (DNA): TGCAGCGTTGTTGCTAAACAGGGGACCACCATATATTTT. Residues: CSVVAKQGTTIYF.

The V gene is TRBV15, the J gene TRBJ1-1; 11 bases map to TRBD1. Trimming cost V 8 bases and J 3 bases; bases outside gene matches: 11. The germline V gene has CDR1 LNHNV and CDR2 YYDKDF (reference sequence). The CDR3 runs to 16 residues. The CDR3: CATLYLGQGADTEAFF. The CDR3 nucleotides are TGTGCCACCTTGTATCTCGGACAGGGGGCTGACACTGAAGCTTTCTTT.

The chain employs TRBV18 and TRBJ2-1; D is perhaps TRBD2 (6 bases). Deletions cut 1 base from V and 4 bases from J, with 8 bases between. The CDR3 has 14 residues. The germline V gene encodes CDR1 KGHSH and CDR2 LQKENI. In nucleotides, the CDR3 is TGTGCCAGCTCACCACTTGGGGGGTACAATGAGCAGTTCTTC. Translated, it gives CASSPLGGYNEQFF. Using reference TRBV18 and TRBJ2-1 for the parts outside the CDR3, the full variable domain is NAGVMQNPRHLVRRRGQEARLRCSPMKGHSHVYWYRQLPEEGLKFMVYLQKENIIDESGMPKERFSAEFPKEGPSILRIQQVVRGDSAAYFCASSPLGGYNEQFFGPGTRLTVL.

V and J are TRBV12-3 or TRBV12-4 and TRBJ1-2, with D possibly matching TRBD1 (5 bases). Trimming pared 5 bases from V and 2 bases from J, leaving 9 bases between. The CDR3 totals 13 residues. The CDR3 protein is CASSARQNYGYTF. The CDR3 bases are TGTGCCAGCAGTGCCCGACAGAACTATGGCTACACCTTC.

The chain links TRBV4-3 to TRBJ2-7, with TRBD1 identical over 7 bases. In germline, CDR1 is LGHNA, CDR2 YSLEER. CDR3 length: 14 amino acids. The ends lost 4 bases at V and 0 bases at J; junction bases unmatched: 3. Here the CDR3 DNA reads TGCGCCAGCAGCCCGGGACAGAGCTCCTACGAGCAGTACTTC. Encoded protein: CASSPGQSSYEQYF.

This chain links TRBV27 with TRBJ1-5, with D possibly being TRBD1 (5 bases). Trimming took 2 bases from V and 3 from J, leaving 11 bases between them. The CDR3 contains 15 residues. Looked up from germline, CDR1 is MNHEY and CDR2 is SMNVEV (reference sequence). The CDR3 DNA reads as TGTGCCAGCAGTTTAAGGCAGGGCACCAATCAGCCCCAGCATTTT. Translation gives CASSLRQGTNQPQHF.

The chain uses TRBV6-2 or TRBV6-3 and TRBJ1-3; 7 nucleotides line up with TRBD1. The germline gives CDR1 MNHEY, CDR2 SVGEGT. V lost 5 bases to trimming and J lost 0 bases; unmatched junction nucleotides: 4. This CDR3 comprises 15 residues. The CDR3 here is CASSTTGNSGNTIYF. The DNA of the CDR3 is TGTGCCAGCAGTACGACAGGGAACTCTGGAAACACCATATATTTT.

The chain joins TRBV7-2 to TRBJ2-1; TRBD2 aligns across 11 bases. This CDR3 is built from 15 residues. Trimming at V came to 4 bases and at J to 7 bases, leaving 6 bases not matched to a gene. In germline, CDR1 is SGHTA, CDR2 FQGNSA. The CDR3 DNA follows: TGTGCCAGCAGCTCACGGACTAGCGGGTGGAATGAGCAGTTCTTC. It specifies CASSSRTSGWNEQFF.

This chain links TRBV7-6 with TRBJ2-7, with unresolved D. Germline V lookup: CDR1 SGHVS, CDR2 FNYEAQ. V lost 4 bases, J lost 6 bases, and 19 bases lay in between. This CDR3 has 15 residues. CDR3 DNA: TGTGCCAGCAGCTGGAGCAGAGATTCGGCCCCCGAGCAGTACTTC. Amino acid sequence: CASSWSRDSAPEQYF.

The chain couples TRBV5-5 to TRBJ1-1, with TRBD1 matching 11 bases. The CDR3 contains 16 residues. CDR1 SGHKS and CDR2 YYEKEE come from the germline V gene (reference sequence). V dropped 4 bases and J dropped 5; count of bases not matched to a gene: 10. CDR3 DNA sequence: TGTGCCAGCAGCCCGGGGACAGGGGGAGGGAATACTGAAGCTTTCTTT. Translated, it gives CASSPGTGGGNTEAFF.

The DNA for the CDR3 is TGTGCCAGCAGCTTGGGCGGAGGGCAGACCCAGTACTTC. As protein: CASSLGGGQTQYF. The chain recombines TRBV5-6 with TRBJ2-5; a possible D gene is TRBD2 (6 bases). Germline CDR1 reads SGHDT; CDR2 reads YYEEEE. The CDR3 covers 13 residues. Trimming pared 0 bases from V and 6 bases from J, leaving 9 bases between.

The chain joins TRBV13 to TRBJ1-6; D unresolved. Germline assignment: CDR1 PRHDT and CDR2 FYEKMQ (reference sequence). V lost 4 bases to trimming and J lost 9 bases, with 19 bases between them. This CDR3 has 16 amino acids. CDR3: CASSSNPDGGSSPLHF. The CDR3, as DNA: TGTGCCAGCAGCTCCAACCCGGACGGAGGGTCTTCACCCCTCCACTTT.

The rearrangement uses TRBV20-1 and TRBJ2-7, with D possibly matching TRBD1 (6 bases). Germline lookup yields CDR1 DFQATT and CDR2 SNEGSKA (reference sequence). The V and J ends lost 6 bases and 12 bases respectively, with 15 bases between them. This CDR3 region has 10 residues. The CDR3: CSAGARDLYF. In DNA form, the CDR3 reads TGCAGTGCGGGGGCCCGGGACCTGTACTTC.

This chain joins TRBV27 and TRBJ1-1; 9 nucleotides match TRBD1. The CDR3 spans 15 residues. V lost 3 bases and J lost 2; bases outside the gene matches: 4. CDR1 and CDR2 from the germline V gene are MNHEY and SMNVEV (reference sequence). The CDR3 spells CASSLYRGPNTEAFF. The CDR3 nucleotides are TGTGCCAGCAGTTTGTACAGGGGGCCCAACACTGAAGCTTTCTTT.